This TCR beta chain came from a study of vaccination effects on CD4 cells after COVID-19. Study-wide background: The median interval between the second dose and post-vaccine sampling was 72 days.

Sequencing used immunoSEQ multiplex PCR; TCRdb keeps in-frame clones, though not all of them. The sample has around 30,000 clones; roughly 80% are singletons. Whole-study findings and limits: Early timepoints after infection were absent, and convalescent patients were few in the study.

Per the germline V gene, CDR1 is KGHSH and CDR2 is LQKENI. This CDR3 region has 16 residues. Trimming took 4 bases from V and 6 from J; bases not matched to a gene: 12. Sequencing was preceded by expansion of antigen-specific CD4+ T cells with viral peptide pools in the ViraFEST assay. Researchers isolated CD4+ T cells once ten to eleven days of culture had elapsed. Subjects were given two BNT162b2 or mRNA-1273 vaccine doses. None of the vaccinated had previously contracted SARS-CoV-2, and their nucleocapsid antibodies tested negative. A half-medium replacement with IL-2 medium was carried out on days 3 and 7. With regard to this clone: Its antigen remains unknown.

The sequencing here drew on CD4+ T cells from PBMCs cultured with HCoV-229E spike peptides, taken after COVID-19 vaccination. This receptor was taken from a human donor who received a COVID-19 vaccine. V and J are TRBV18 and TRBJ2-1; 7 nucleotides line up with TRBD2. The CDR3 spells CASSRLIDGGINEQFF. As DNA, the CDR3 is TGTGCCAGCTCACGACTGATCGACGGGGGGATCAATGAGCAGTTCTTC. Complete variable domain (other parts from reference TRBV18 and TRBJ2-1): NAGVMQNPRHLVRRRGQEARLRCSPMKGHSHVYWYRQLPEEGLKFMVYLQKENIIDESGMPKERFSAEFPKEGPSILRIQQVVRGDSAAYFCASSRLIDGGINEQFFGPGTRLTVL.